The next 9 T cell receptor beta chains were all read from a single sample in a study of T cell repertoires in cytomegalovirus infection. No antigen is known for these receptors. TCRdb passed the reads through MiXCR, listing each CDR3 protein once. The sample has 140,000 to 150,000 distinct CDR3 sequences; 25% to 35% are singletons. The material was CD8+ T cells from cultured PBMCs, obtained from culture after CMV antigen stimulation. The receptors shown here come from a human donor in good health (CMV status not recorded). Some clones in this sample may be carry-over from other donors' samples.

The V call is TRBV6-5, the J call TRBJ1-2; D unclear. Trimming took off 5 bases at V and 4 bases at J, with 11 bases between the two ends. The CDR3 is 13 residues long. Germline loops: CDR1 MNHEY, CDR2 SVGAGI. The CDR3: CASSVTESYGYTF. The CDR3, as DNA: TGTGCCAGCAGTGTAACGGAGTCCTATGGCTACACCTTC.

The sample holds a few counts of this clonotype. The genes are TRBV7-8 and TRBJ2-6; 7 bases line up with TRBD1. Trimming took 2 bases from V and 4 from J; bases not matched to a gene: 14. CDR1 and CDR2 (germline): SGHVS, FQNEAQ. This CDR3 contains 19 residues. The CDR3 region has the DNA TGTGCCAGCAGCTTAAAGGGGGCAGGAAGGGCCGCAGGGGCCAACGTCCTGACTTTC. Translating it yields CASSLKGAGRAAGANVLTF.

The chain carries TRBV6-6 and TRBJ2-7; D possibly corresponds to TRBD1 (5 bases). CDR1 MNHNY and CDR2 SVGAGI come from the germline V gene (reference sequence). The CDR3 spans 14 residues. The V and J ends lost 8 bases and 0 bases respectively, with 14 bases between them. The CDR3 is CASLPGQGSYEQYF. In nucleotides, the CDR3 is TGTGCCAGCCTTCCAGGTCAGGGCTCCTACGAGCAGTACTTC.

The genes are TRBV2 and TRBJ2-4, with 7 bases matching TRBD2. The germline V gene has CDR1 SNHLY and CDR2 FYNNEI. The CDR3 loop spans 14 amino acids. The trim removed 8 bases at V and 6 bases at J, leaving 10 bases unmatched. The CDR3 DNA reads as TGTGCCAGCGACCGAGCGGGGACCATAAACATTCAGTACTTC. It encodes CASDRAGTINIQYF.

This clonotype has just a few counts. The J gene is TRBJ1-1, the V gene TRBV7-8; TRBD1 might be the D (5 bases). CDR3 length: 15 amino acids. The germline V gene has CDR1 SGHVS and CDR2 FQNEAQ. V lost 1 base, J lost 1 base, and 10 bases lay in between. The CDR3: CASSLGGLPNTEAFF. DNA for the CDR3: TGTGCCAGCAGCTTAGGGGGACTCCCGAACACTGAAGCTTTCTTT.

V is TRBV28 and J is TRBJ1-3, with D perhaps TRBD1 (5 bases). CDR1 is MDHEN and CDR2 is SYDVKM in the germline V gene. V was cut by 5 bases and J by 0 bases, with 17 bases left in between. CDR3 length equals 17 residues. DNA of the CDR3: TGTGCCAGCAGTCCGGGGACGGGACCCCTCTCTGGAAACACCATATATTTT. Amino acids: CASSPGTGPLSGNTIYF.

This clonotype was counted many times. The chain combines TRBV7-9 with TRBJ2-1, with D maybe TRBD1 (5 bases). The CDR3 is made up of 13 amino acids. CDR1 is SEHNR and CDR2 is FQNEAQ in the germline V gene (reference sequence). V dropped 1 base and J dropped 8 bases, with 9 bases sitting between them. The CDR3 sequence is CASSLVWGYEQFF. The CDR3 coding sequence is TGTGCCAGCAGCTTAGTGTGGGGCTATGAGCAGTTCTTC.

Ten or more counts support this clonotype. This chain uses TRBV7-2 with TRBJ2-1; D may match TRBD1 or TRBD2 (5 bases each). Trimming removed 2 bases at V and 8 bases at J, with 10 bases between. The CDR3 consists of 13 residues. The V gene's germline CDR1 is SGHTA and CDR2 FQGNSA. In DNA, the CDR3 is TGTGCCAGCAGCTTACACGGGGCCTATGAGCAGTTCTTC. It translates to CASSLHGAYEQFF.

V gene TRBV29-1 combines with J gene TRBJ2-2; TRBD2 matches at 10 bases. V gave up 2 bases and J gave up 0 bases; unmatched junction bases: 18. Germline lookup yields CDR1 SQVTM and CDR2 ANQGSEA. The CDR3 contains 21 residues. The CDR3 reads CSVESIPGASGGTTNTGELFF. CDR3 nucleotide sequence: TGCAGCGTTGAATCTATACCTGGGGCTAGCGGGGGTACGACGAACACCGGGGAGCTGTTTTTT.